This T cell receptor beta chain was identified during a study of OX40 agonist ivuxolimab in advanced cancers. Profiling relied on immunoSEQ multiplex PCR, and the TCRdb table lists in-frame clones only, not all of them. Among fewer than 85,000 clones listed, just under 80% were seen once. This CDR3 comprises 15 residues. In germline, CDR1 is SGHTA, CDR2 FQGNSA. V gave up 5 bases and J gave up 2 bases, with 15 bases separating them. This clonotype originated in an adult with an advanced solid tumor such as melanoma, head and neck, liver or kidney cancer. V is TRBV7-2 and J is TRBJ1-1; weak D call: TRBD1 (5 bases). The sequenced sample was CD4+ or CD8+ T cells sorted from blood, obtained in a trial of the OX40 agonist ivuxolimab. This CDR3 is CASSAQLGRNTEAFF. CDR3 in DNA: TGTGCCAGCAGCGCCCAGTTGGGACGTAACACTGAAGCTTTCTTT.